These 10 T cell receptor beta chains originate from one sample sequenced in a study of blood T cells in healthy people across ages. Primed by a sample-barcoded 5' primer and a J-beta primer mix, a second PCR proceeded for 7 to 11 cycles. TCRdb re-called the 5' RACE reads with MiXCR, one entry per CDR3 protein. Counted here are nearly 1 million distinct CDR3 sequences, 51% occurring once; the ten biggest clones make up about 22%. The sample taken for sequencing was blood. These receptors were collected from a woman aged 55-69 years in good health.

This clonotype was detected only a few times. V usage is TRBV20-1 and J usage is TRBJ2-5; TRBD1 matches 7 bases. Trimming took 3 bases from V and 4 from J; bases not matched to a gene: 11. The CDR3 has 15 residues. Germline loops: CDR1 DFQATT, CDR2 SNEGSKA (reference sequence). CDR3 amino acids: CSARSTKDRIETQYF. In DNA form, the CDR3 reads TGCAGTGCTAGGTCGACCAAGGACAGGATAGAGACCCAGTACTTC.

This chain uses TRBV7-9 with TRBJ2-5; D is undetermined. Trimming left V 5 bases short and J 3 bases short, with 13 bases between. The CDR3 totals 14 residues. Germline assignment: CDR1 SEHNR and CDR2 FQNEAQ (reference sequence). The DNA of the CDR3 is TGTGCCAGCAGCAAGGAGAGAGCCAAAGAGACCCAGTACTTC. The encoded protein is CASSKERAKETQYF.

The table lists this clonotype with a few counts. This chain joins TRBV19 and TRBJ1-1; D remains unclear. V lost 6 bases, J lost 2 bases, and 4 bases lay in between. The CDR3 sequence is 11 residues long. CDR1 LNHDA and CDR2 SQIVND come from the germline V gene (reference sequence). As DNA, the CDR3 is TGTGCCAGTAGACGCAACACTGAAGCTTTCTTT. It specifies CASRRNTEAFF.

Only a few counts were recorded for this clonotype. CDR3 sequence: CASSSDRAGSADTQYF. In DNA form, the CDR3 reads TGTGCCAGCAGCTCCGACCGGGCGGGAAGTGCAGATACGCAGTATTTT. This sequence joins TRBV7-9 and TRBJ2-3, with TRBD2 as a possible D gene (6 bases). Per the germline V gene, CDR1 is SEHNR and CDR2 is FQNEAQ (reference sequence). The V gene lost 4 bases and the J gene lost 4 bases, with 18 bases spanning the gap. The CDR3 is 16 amino acids.

The chain recombines TRBV11-1 with TRBJ2-3, with D possibly being TRBD1 (5 bases). V was cut by 5 bases and J by 6 bases, with 12 bases left in between. CDR3 length: 13 residues. The V gene's germline CDR1 is SGHAT and CDR2 FQDESV (reference sequence). The CDR3 nucleotides are TGTGCCAGCAGCGACAGACTCCCGGATACGCAGTATTTT. Its protein product is CASSDRLPDTQYF.

The chain carries TRBV29-1 and TRBJ1-1; D perhaps matches TRBD1 (6 bases). This CDR3 contains 11 residues. V was cut by 6 bases and J by 11 bases, with 16 bases left in between. The germline V gene encodes CDR1 SQVTM and CDR2 ANQGSEA. The CDR3 nucleotides are TGCAGCGTCCTTGACAGGTCAAGGGCTTTCTTT. Translating gives CSVLDRSRAFF. Combining the CDR3 with reference TRBV29-1 and TRBJ1-1 gives the whole variable domain SAVISQKPSRDICQRGTSLTIQCQVDSQVTMMFWYRQQPGQSLTLIATANQGSEATYESGFVIDKFPISRPNLTFSTLTVSNMSPEDSSIYLCSVLDRSRAFFGQGTRLTVV.

V and J are TRBV4-1 and TRBJ1-1; 9 bases fit TRBD1. Germline assignment: CDR1 MGHRA and CDR2 YSYEKL. The ends lost 3 bases at V and 5 bases at J; junction bases unmatched: 7. The CDR3 contains 15 residues. CDR3 in amino acids: CASSQEQGAATEAFF. The CDR3 nucleotides are TGCGCCAGCAGCCAGGAACAGGGGGCGGCTACTGAAGCTTTCTTT.

As to this clonotype: An end of the junction differs from the germline gene, which may be a read error. The chain has TRBV6-2 or TRBV6-3 and TRBJ2-3; 7 nucleotides match TRBD2. The CDR3 runs 16 residues. CDR1 is MNHEY, CDR2 SVGEGT, per germline. CDR3 region: CASKLHGSGPTDTQYF. CDR3 bases: TGTGCCAGCAAATTACATGGTAGCGGGCCCACAGACACGCAGTATTTT.

The chain combines TRBV7-2 with TRBJ2-3; a weak D match, TRBD1 (6 bases). The CDR3 runs 14 residues. Per germline, CDR1 SGHTA and CDR2 FQGNSA. Between the trimmed V and J ends, which lost 5 bases and 11 bases, there was a span of 20 bases. The chain's CDR3 is CASSRAGQTGRQYF. Here the CDR3 DNA reads TGTGCCAGCAGCCGCGCAGGACAGACAGGCAGGCAGTATTTT.

The chain employs TRBV30 and TRBJ2-1, with TRBD2 identical over 9 bases. Germline V gives CDR1 GTSNPN, CDR2 SVGIG (reference sequence). This CDR3 spans 14 amino acids. Germline trimming cut 4 bases from V and 5 bases from J; bases unmatched to any gene: 6. CDR3 DNA: TGTGCCTGGATTGGGGCGGGAGGGAACAATGAGCAGTTCTTC. This codes for CAWIGAGGNNEQFF.